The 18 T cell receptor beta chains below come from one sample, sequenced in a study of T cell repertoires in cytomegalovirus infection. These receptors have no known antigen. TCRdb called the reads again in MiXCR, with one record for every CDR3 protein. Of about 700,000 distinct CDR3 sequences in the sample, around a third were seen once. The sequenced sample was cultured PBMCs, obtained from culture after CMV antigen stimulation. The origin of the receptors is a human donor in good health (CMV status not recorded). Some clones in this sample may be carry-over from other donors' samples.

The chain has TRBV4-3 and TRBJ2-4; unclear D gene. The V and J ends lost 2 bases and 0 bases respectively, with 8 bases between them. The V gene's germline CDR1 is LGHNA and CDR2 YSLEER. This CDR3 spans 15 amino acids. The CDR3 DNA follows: TGCGCCAGCAGCCAACAGGTTATAGCCAAAAACATTCAGTACTTC. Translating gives CASSQQVIAKNIQYF.

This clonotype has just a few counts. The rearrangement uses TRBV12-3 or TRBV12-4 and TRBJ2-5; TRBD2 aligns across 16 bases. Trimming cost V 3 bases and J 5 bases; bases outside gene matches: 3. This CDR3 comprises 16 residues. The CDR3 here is CASSLGLAGGLETQYF. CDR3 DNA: TGTGCCAGCAGTTTGGGACTAGCGGGGGGGCTTGAGACCCAGTACTTC.

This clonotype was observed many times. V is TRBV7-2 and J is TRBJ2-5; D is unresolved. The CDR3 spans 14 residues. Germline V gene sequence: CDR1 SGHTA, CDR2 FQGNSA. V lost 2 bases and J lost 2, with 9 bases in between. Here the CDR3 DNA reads TGTGCCAGCAGCTTACGACGGGCTCAAGAGACCCAGTACTTC. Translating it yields CASSLRRAQETQYF.

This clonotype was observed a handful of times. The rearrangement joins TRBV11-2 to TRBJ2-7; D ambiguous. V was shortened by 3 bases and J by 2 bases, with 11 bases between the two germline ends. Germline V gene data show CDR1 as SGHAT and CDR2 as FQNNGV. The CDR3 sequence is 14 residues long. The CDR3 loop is CASSLSRGPYEQYF. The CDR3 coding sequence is TGTGCCAGCAGCTTGAGCCGCGGACCCTACGAGCAGTACTTC.

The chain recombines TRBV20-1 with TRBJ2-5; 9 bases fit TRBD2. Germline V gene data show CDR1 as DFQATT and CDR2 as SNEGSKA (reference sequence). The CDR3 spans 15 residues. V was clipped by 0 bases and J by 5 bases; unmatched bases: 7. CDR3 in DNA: TGCAGTGCTAGAGATACGGCGGGGGGGCTGGAGACCCAGTACTTC. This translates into CSARDTAGGLETQYF.

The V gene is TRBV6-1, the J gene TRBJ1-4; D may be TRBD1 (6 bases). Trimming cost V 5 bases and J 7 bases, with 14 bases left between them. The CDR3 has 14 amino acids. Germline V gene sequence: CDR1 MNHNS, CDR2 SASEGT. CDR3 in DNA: TGTGCCAGCAGTTCTGGGGGCGAGGGTGAAAAACTGTTTTTT. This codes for CASSSGGEGEKLFF.

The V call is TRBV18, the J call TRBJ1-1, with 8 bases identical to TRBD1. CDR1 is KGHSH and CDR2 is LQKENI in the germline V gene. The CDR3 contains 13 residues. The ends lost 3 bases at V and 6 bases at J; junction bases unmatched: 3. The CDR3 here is CASSPDREAEAFF. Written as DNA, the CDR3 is TGTGCCAGCTCACCGGACAGGGAGGCTGAAGCTTTCTTT.

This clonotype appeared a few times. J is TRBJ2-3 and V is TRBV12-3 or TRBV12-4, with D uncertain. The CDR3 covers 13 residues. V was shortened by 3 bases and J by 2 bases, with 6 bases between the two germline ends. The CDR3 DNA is TGTGCCAGCAGTTTCCTCGACACAGATACGCAGTATTTT. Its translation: CASSFLDTDTQYF.

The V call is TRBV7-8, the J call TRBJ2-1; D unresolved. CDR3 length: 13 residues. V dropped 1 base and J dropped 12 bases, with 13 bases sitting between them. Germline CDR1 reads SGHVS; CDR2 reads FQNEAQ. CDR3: CASSLVVTGGQFF. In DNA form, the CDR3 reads TGTGCCAGCAGCTTAGTCGTGACGGGTGGGCAGTTCTTC. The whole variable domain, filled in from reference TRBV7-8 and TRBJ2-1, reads GAGVSQSPRYKVAKRGQDVALRCDPISGHVSLFWYQQALGQGPEFLTYFQNEAQLDKSGLPSDRFFAERPEGSVSTLKIQRTQQEDSAVYLCASSLVVTGGQFFGPGTRLTVL.

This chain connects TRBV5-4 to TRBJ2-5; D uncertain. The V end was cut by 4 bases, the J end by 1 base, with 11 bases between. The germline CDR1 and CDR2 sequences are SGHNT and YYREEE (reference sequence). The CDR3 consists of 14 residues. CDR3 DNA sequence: TGTGCCAGCAGCACCCCGGCACGCCAAGAGACCCAGTACTTC. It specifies CASSTPARQETQYF.

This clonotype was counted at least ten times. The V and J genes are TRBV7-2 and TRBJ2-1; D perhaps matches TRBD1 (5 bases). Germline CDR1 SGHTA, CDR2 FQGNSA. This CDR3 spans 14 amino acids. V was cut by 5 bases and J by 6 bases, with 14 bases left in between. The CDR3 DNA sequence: TGTGCCAGCAGCACCAAGGACACTACCAATGAGCAGTTCTTC. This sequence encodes CASSTKDTTNEQFF.

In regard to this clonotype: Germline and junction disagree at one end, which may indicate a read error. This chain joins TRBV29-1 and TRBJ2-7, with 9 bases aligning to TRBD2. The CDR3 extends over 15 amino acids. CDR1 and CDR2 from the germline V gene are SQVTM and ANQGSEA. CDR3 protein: CSYLPSVSGGRVPPF. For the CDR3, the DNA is TGCAGCTACCTCCCCAGCGTGTCAGGCGGGAGGGTCCCCCCTTTC.

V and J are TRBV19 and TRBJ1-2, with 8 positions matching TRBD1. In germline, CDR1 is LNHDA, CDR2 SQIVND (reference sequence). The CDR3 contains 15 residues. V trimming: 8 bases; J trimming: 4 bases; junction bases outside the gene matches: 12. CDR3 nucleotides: TGTGCCAGTGCCGACAGGGGCCGCGGGATCTATGGCTACACCTTC. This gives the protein CASADRGRGIYGYTF.

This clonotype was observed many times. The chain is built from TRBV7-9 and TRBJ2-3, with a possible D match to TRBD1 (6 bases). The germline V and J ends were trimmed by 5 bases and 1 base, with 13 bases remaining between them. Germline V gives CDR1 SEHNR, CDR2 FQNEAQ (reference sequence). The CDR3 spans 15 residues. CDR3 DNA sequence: TGTGCCAGCAGCCCAGGGGATTTGGGCACAGATACGCAGTATTTT. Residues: CASSPGDLGTDTQYF.

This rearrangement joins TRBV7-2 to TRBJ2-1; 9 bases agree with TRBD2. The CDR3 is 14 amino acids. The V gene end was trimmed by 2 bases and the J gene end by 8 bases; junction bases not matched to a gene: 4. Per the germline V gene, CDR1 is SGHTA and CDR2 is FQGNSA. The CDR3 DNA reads TGTGCCAGCAGCTTAATGGGACTAGCTTATGAGCAGTTCTTC. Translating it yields CASSLMGLAYEQFF.

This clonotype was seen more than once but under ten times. The CDR3 region has the DNA TGTGCCAGCAATGGCGCGGGAGGGCCGCGGGAGCAGTTCTTC. It encodes CASNGAGGPREQFF. J is TRBJ2-1 and V is TRBV7-9; 9 positions match TRBD2. V lost 7 bases to trimming and J lost 10 bases; unmatched junction nucleotides: 11. CDR1 and CDR2 from the germline V gene are SEHNR and FQNEAQ (reference sequence). The CDR3 covers 14 residues. The variable domain in full, with the rest retrieved from reference TRBV7-9 and TRBJ2-1, is DTGVSQNPRHKITKRGQNVTFRCDPISEHNRLYWYRQTLGQGPEFLTYFQNEAQLEKSRLLSDRFSAERPKGSFSTLEIQRTEQGDSAMYLCASNGAGGPREQFFGPGTRLTVL.

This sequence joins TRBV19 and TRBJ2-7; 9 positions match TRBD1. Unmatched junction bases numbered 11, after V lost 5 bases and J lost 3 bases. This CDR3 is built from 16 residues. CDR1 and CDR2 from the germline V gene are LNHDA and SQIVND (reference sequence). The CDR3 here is CASSPIRTGEGYEQYF. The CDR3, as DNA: TGTGCCAGTAGTCCGATCAGGACAGGGGAGGGCTACGAGCAGTACTTC.

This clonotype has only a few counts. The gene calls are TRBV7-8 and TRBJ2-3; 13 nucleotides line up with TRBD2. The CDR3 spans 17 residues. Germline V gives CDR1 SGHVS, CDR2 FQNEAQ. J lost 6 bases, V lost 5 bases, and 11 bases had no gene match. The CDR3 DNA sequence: TGTGCCAGCAGCGTACTCCCGGGACTAGCGGGGACTGATACGCAGTATTTT. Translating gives CASSVLPGLAGTDTQYF.